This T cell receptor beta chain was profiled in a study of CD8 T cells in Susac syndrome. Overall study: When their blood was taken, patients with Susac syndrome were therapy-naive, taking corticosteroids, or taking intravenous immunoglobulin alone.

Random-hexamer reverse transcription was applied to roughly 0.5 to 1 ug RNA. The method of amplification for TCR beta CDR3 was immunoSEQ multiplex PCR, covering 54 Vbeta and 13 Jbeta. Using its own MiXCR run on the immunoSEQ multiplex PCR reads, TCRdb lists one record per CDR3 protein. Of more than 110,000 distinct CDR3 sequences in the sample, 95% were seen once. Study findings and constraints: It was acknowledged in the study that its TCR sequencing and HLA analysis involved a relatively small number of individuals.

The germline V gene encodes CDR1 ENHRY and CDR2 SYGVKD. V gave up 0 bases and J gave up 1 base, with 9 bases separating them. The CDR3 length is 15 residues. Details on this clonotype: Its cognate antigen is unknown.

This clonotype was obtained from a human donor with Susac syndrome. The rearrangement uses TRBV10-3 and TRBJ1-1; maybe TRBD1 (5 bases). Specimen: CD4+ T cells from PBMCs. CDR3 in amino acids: CAISESRTRNTEAFF. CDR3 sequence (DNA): TGTGCCATCAGTGAGTCGCGGACACGGAACACTGAAGCTTTCTTT.